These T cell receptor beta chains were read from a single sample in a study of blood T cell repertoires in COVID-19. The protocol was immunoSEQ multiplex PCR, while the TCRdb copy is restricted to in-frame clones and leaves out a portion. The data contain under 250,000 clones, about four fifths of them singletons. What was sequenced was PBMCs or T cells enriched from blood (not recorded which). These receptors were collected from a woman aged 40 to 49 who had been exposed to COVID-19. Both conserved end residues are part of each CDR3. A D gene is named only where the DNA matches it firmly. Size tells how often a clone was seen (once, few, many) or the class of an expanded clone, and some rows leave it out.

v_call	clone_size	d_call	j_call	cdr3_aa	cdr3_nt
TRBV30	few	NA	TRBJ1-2	CAWSSPRRYTF	TGTGCCTGGAGTAGCCCCAGGCGCTACACCTTC
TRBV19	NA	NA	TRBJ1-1	CASSTTGRVAEAFF	TGTGCCAGTAGTACAACAGGGAGGGTAGCTGAAGCTTTCTTT
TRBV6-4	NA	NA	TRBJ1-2	CASSPGRVGVGYTF	TGTGCCAGCAGCCCAGGGCGAGTTGGCGTCGGCTACACCTTC
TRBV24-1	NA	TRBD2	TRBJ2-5	CATGGLETQYF	TGTGCTACCGGGGGGTTAGAGACCCAGTACTTC
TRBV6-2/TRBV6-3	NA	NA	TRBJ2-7	CASSSPTGGSYEQYF	TGTGCCAGCAGTTCACCGACAGGAGGTTCCTACGAGCAGTACTTC
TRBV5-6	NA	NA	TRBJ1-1	CASSLARGGNGEAFF	TGTGCCAGCAGCTTGGCCAGAGGGGGAAACGGTGAAGCTTTCTTT
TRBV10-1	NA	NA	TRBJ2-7	CASPRGPSPYEQYF	TGCGCCAGCCCGAGAGGGCCATCACCCTACGAGCAGTACTTC
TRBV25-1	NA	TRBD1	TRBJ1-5	CASSPSPGQGNQPQHF	TGTGCCAGCAGTCCCTCCCCGGGACAGGGCAATCAGCCCCAGCATTTT
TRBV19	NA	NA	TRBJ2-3	CASSTTGYGTDTQYF	TGTGCCAGTAGTACAACAGGGTACGGCACAGATACGCAGTATTTT
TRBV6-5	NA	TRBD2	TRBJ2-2	CASSFGLADTGELFF	TGTGCCAGCAGTTTCGGCCTAGCGGACACCGGGGAGCTGTTTTTT
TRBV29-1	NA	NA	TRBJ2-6	CSVVGAGSGANVLTF	TGCAGCGTTGTAGGGGCAGGGTCTGGGGCCAACGTCCTGACTTTC
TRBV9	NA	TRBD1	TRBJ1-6	CASSGDDPGQGFAYNSPLHF	TGTGCCAGCAGCGGAGACGACCCGGGACAGGGTTTCGCCTATAATTCACCCCTCCACTTT
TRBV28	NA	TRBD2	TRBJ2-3	CASSRTSGGATDTQYF	TGTGCCAGCAGTCGGACTAGCGGGGGGGCAACAGATACGCAGTATTTT
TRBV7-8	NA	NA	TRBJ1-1	CASTLAVSTEAFF	TGTGCCAGCACCCTCGCGGTTTCCACTGAAGCTTTCTTT
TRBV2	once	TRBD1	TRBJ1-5	CASGQGGNQPQHF	TGTGCCAGCGGACAGGGTGGCAATCAGCCCCAGCATTTT
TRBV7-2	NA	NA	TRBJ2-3	CASSSQVTSTDTQYF	TGTGCCAGCAGCTCACAGGTCACGAGCACAGATACGCAGTATTTT
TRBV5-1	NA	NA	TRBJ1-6	CASSFQNLNSPLHF	TGCGCCAGCAGCTTCCAGAATCTCAATTCACCCCTCCACTTT
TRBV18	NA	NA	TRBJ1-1	CASSRVTGRTEAFF	TGTGCCAGCTCACGGGTAACGGGAAGAACTGAAGCTTTCTTT
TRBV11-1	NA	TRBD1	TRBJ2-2	CASSLLSTGGTGELFF	TGTGCCAGCAGCTTACTATCCACAGGGGGCACCGGGGAGCTGTTTTTT
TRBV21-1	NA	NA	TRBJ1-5	CASSRGTGRRNQPQHF	TGTGCCAGCAGCCGAGGGACAGGGCGGCGTAATCAGCCCCAGCATTTT
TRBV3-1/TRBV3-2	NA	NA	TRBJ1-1	CASSQSGRGRAFF	TGTGCCAGCAGCCAATCAGGGCGGGGGCGAGCTTTCTTT
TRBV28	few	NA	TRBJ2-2	CASSHATLAGELFF	TGTGCCAGCAGTCATGCTACTCTCGCCGGGGAGCTGTTTTTT
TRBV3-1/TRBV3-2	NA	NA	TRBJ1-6	CASSQGRQDLYNSPLHF	TGTGCCAGCAGCCAGGGGAGACAGGACCTATATAATTCACCCCTCCACTTT
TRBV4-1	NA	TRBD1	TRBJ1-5	CASSAWTGGNQPQHF	TGCGCCAGCAGCGCCTGGACAGGGGGCAATCAGCCCCAGCATTTT
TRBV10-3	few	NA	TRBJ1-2	CAISERTGNYGYTF	TGTGCCATCAGTGAGCGGACGGGAAACTATGGCTACACCTTC
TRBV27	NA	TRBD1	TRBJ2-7	CASSTSGTGGYEQYF	TGTGCCAGCAGTACATCCGGGACAGGGGGGTACGAGCAGTACTTC
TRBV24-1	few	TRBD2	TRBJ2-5	CATSDFGGAQYF	TGTGCCACCAGTGATTTCGGGGGGGCCCAGTACTTC
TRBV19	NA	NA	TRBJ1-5	CASSIEAGSNQPQHF	TGTGCCAGTAGTATAGAGGCAGGTAGCAATCAGCCCCAGCATTTT
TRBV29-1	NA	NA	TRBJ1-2	CSVEEAGARGYTF	TGCAGCGTTGAAGAAGCGGGGGCGCGCGGCTACACCTTC
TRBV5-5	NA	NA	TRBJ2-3	CASSPWGGGTTDTQYF	TGTGCCAGCAGCCCCTGGGGTGGGGGGACCACAGATACGCAGTATTTT
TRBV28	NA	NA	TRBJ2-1	CALLGGQSNEQFF	TGTGCCCTTTTGGGGGGGCAGTCCAATGAGCAGTTCTTC
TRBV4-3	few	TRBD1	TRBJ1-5	CASSQRTGGEPQHF	TGCGCCAGCAGCCAACGGACAGGGGGGGAGCCCCAGCATTTT
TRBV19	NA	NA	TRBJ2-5	CASSPRQQETQYF	TGTGCCAGTAGTCCCCGACAGCAAGAGACCCAGTACTTC
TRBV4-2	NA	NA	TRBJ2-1	CASSQGDTFSYNEQFF	TGTGCCAGCAGCCAAGGCGACACCTTCTCCTACAATGAGCAGTTCTTC
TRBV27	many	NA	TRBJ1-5	CASGRGYSNQPQHF	TGTGCCAGCGGGAGGGGTTATAGCAATCAGCCCCAGCATTTT
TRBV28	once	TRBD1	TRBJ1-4	CASSPTGGGRGKLFF	TGTGCCAGCAGTCCGACAGGGGGCGGCCGTGGAAAACTGTTTTTT
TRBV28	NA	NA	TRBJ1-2	CASSFQGRTRGYTF	TGTGCCAGCAGTTTTCAGGGGCGGACTCGTGGCTACACCTTC
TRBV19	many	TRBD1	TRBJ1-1	CASSLTGAMNTEAFF	TGTGCCAGTAGTTTGACAGGGGCTATGAACACTGAAGCTTTCTTT
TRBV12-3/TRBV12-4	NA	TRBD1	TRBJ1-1	CASRGQTDTEAFF	TGTGCCAGCAGGGGACAGACAGACACTGAAGCTTTCTTT
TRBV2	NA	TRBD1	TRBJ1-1	CASLPDRATEAFF	TGTGCCAGCCTCCCTGACAGGGCCACTGAAGCTTTCTTT
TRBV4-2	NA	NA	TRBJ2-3	CASSRQTSLGSDTQYF	TGTGCCAGCAGCCGGCAAACTAGCCTAGGGTCAGATACGCAGTATTTT
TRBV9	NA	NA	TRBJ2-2	CASSPPAVTGELFF	TGTGCCAGCAGCCCCCCGGCGGTCACCGGGGAGCTGTTTTTT
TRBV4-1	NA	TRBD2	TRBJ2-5	CASSLGTRPAEETQYF	TGCGCCAGCAGCCTCGGGACTAGGCCGGCTGAAGAGACCCAGTACTTC